The 28 T cell receptor beta chains below all came from one sample that was sequenced in a study of T cell responses to AZD1222 COVID-19 vaccine. Repertoires were generated with immunoSEQ multiplex PCR, while TCRdb's copy carries only in-frame clones and drops some. The data hold approximately 180,000 clones, with just over 90% observed a single time. The material was peripheral blood, obtained 28 days after the second dose of the MenACWY control vaccine. The source is an adult who received the MenACWY meningococcal vaccine as a control.

V usage is TRBV29-1 and J usage is TRBJ2-4, with 11 positions matching TRBD2. This CDR3 contains 15 residues. Germline V gene lookup returns CDR1 SQVTM and CDR2 ANQGSEA. Unmatched junction bases numbered 12, after V lost 6 bases and J lost 8 bases. As DNA, the CDR3 is TGCAGCGTGGCCTACACAACTAGCGGGAGATACATTCAGTACTTC. Its protein is CSVAYTTSGRYIQYF.

The J gene is TRBJ1-2, the V gene TRBV4-3, with 7 bases that match TRBD1. CDR3 length: 17 residues. Trimming at V came to 1 base and at J to 0 bases, leaving 8 bases not matched to a gene. Germline CDR1 LGHNA, CDR2 YSLEER. The DNA for the CDR3 is TGCGCCAGCAGCCAAGGTACCGGGACAGACTCTAACTATGGCTACACCTTC. Protein: CASSQGTGTDSNYGYTF.

CDR3 bases: TGTGCCAGCAGCTCCCTGGGGGACTACTCCTACAATGAGCAGTTCTTC. This sequence encodes CASSSLGDYSYNEQFF. The V call is TRBV13, the J call TRBJ2-1, with 7 bases fitting TRBD2. The germline gives CDR1 PRHDT, CDR2 FYEKMQ (reference sequence). The ends lost 4 bases at V and 0 bases at J; junction bases unmatched: 6. This CDR3 spans 16 amino acids.

This sequence joins TRBV21-1 and TRBJ1-2; the table's D call TRBD1 went unverified against the DNA. TRBV21-1 is a listed pseudogene. The CDR3 sequence is 14 residues long. The DNA for the CDR3 is TGTGCCAGCAGCAAAGCCAGGCCCCTCTATGGCTACACCTTC. As protein: CASSKARPLYGYTF.

The chain has TRBV24-1 and TRBJ1-2; no clear D. Germline V gives CDR1 KGHDR, CDR2 SFDVKD. V lost 5 bases, J lost 3 bases, and 9 bases lay in between. The CDR3 loop spans 13 amino acids. CDR3 nucleotide sequence: TGTGCCACCAGTGGATCTCGGGACTATGGCTACACCTTC. Encoded protein: CATSGSRDYGYTF.

This rearrangement joins TRBV30 to TRBJ1-3, with D uncertain. V lost 3 bases, J lost 0 bases, and 15 bases lay in between. The CDR3 extends over 16 amino acids. CDR1 GTSNPN and CDR2 SVGIG come from the germline V gene (reference sequence). The DNA for the CDR3 is TGTGCCTGGAGGGACCCTGGCAGCCGCTCTGGAAACACCATATATTTT. Residues: CAWRDPGSRSGNTIYF.

The CDR3 DNA follows: TGCAGCGTTGGCGACAGGGAGCCATACTTC. Amino acids: CSVGDREPYF. This chain links TRBV29-1 with TRBJ2-4, with 7 bases aligning to TRBD1. The CDR3 extends over 10 amino acids. Germline trimming cut 4 bases from V and 16 bases from J; bases unmatched to any gene: 7. In germline, CDR1 is SQVTM, CDR2 ANQGSEA.

V usage is TRBV18 and J usage is TRBJ2-3; tentatively, D is TRBD2 (6 bases). The CDR3 loop spans 15 amino acids. Germline CDR1 KGHSH, CDR2 LQKENI. V was clipped by 4 bases and J by 0 bases, with 11 bases between them. CDR3 coding DNA: TGTGCCAGCTCACGACCAGCGGGCAGCACAGATACGCAGTATTTT. Protein: CASSRPAGSTDTQYF.

The CDR3 loop is CASSLGATQPLGYTF. In DNA form, the CDR3 reads TGCGCCAGCAGCTTGGGGGCCACACAGCCCCTTGGCTACACCTTC. The V call is TRBV5-1, the J call TRBJ1-2; D not certain. The germline V gene has CDR1 SGHRS and CDR2 YFSETQ. V lost 0 bases and J lost 7, with 16 bases in between. This CDR3 is built from 15 residues. The full variable domain, completed using reference TRBV5-1 and TRBJ1-2, is KAGVTQTPRYLIKTRGQQVTLSCSPISGHRSVSWYQQTPGQGLQFLFEYFSETQRNKGNFPGRFSGRQFSNSRSEMNVSTLELGDSALYLCASSLGATQPLGYTFGSGTRLTVV.

This chain joins TRBV19 and TRBJ2-7, with D perhaps TRBD1 or TRBD2 (6 bases each). The V gene lost 3 bases and the J gene lost 2 bases, with 17 bases spanning the gap. From germline, CDR1 is LNHDA and CDR2 SQIVND (reference sequence). The CDR3 length is 16 residues. The CDR3 nucleotides are TGTGCCAGTAGTATTAGAGGGCGGGACACAGCCTACGAGCAGTACTTC. This translates into CASSIRGRDTAYEQYF.

The CDR3 spells CASSPGGGTGELFF. The CDR3 nucleotides read TGTGCCAGCAGCCCTGGAGGAGGCACCGGGGAGCTGTTTTTT. The chain has TRBV11-3 and TRBJ2-2, with D perhaps TRBD2 (5 bases). V dropped 5 bases and J dropped 4 bases, with 11 bases sitting between them. The V gene's germline CDR1 is SGHNT and CDR2 YENEEA. This CDR3 spans 14 amino acids. Full variable domain (rest looked up from reference TRBV11-3 and TRBJ2-2): EAGVVQSPRYKIIEKKQPVAFWCNPISGHNTLYWYLQNLGQGPELLIRYENEEAVDDSQLPKDRFSAERLKGVDSTLKIQPAELGDSAVYLCASSPGGGTGELFFGEGSRLTVL.

This clone was counted a single time. The chain couples TRBV28 to TRBJ2-7; 8 nucleotides align to TRBD2. Germline V gene data show CDR1 as MDHEN and CDR2 as SYDVKM. The CDR3 covers 17 residues. The trim removed 5 bases at V and 2 bases at J, leaving 14 bases unmatched. CDR3 sequence (DNA): TGTGCCAGCAGTCCTTGGAGTCCCGGACTAGCAACCTACGAGCAGTACTTC. Amino acid sequence: CASSPWSPGLATYEQYF.

The chain is built from TRBV6-2 or TRBV6-3 and TRBJ1-2; TRBD1 might be the D (5 bases). Germline V lookup: CDR1 MNHEY, CDR2 SVGEGT. The germline V and J ends were trimmed by 6 bases and 7 bases, with 15 bases remaining between them. The CDR3 sequence is 13 residues long. CDR3 protein: CASSQTRRAGYTF. The CDR3 DNA is TGTGCCAGCAGCCAAACCCGCAGGGCTGGCTACACCTTC.

This chain connects TRBV5-6 to TRBJ1-1; the D gene is possibly TRBD1 (5 bases). This CDR3 is 14 amino acids long. V was shortened by 4 bases and J by 4 bases, with 14 bases between the two germline ends. Germline V gene data show CDR1 as SGHDT and CDR2 as YYEEEE. The CDR3 nucleotides are TGTGCCAGCAGCCCCCTTGGAAGGGGCACTGAAGCTTTCTTT. It yields the protein CASSPLGRGTEAFF.

This clone was seen a handful of times. The V gene is TRBV10-3, the J gene TRBJ1-3; D gene unclear. Germline V CDR1 and CDR2: ENHRY, SYGVKD. The CDR3 sequence is 17 residues long. Trimming took 3 bases from V and 0 from J, leaving 15 bases between them. The CDR3 sequence is CAISEGRILSSGNTIYF. The DNA for the CDR3 is TGTGCCATCAGTGAAGGACGGATCCTTTCCTCTGGAAACACCATATATTTT.

The J gene is TRBJ1-1, the V gene TRBV7-3, with 10 bases identical to TRBD1. This CDR3 spans 12 amino acids. Germline V lookup: CDR1 SGHTA, CDR2 FQGTGA. J lost 11 bases, V lost 5 bases, and 5 bases had no gene match. CDR3 DNA sequence: TGTGCCAGCAGCAAGACAGGGGGCCAGGCTTTCTTT. It encodes CASSKTGGQAFF.

This sequence joins TRBV9 and TRBJ2-1, with 10 bases identical to TRBD2. There are 18 residues in the CDR3. V shed 0 bases, J shed 2 bases, and the junction held 8 bases outside the gene matches. The germline CDR1 and CDR2 sequences are SGDLS and YYNGEE. CDR3 nucleotides: TGTGCCAGCAGCGTAGGTCCTAGCGGGAGTACGGCCTACAATGAGCAGTTCTTC. Translated: CASSVGPSGSTAYNEQFF.

The rearrangement joins TRBV28 to TRBJ2-1; 14 bases are a match to TRBD2. The CDR3 has 21 amino acids. Germline values: CDR1 MDHEN, CDR2 SYDVKM. V gave up 0 bases and J gave up 1 base; unmatched junction bases: 11. In nucleotides, the CDR3 is TGTGCCAGCAGTTTATGGGCGGGACTAGCGGGAGTCGGGGGGTCCTACAATGAGCAGTTCTTC. Its protein is CASSLWAGLAGVGGSYNEQFF.

CDR3 amino acids: CASSQEALHEQYF. In DNA, the CDR3 is TGTGCCAGCAGCCAAGAGGCACTCCACGAGCAGTACTTC. The chain links TRBV4-2 to TRBJ2-7; D not resolved. Germline V gives CDR1 LGHNA, CDR2 YNFKEQ. The CDR3 length is 13 residues. The germline V and J ends were trimmed by 0 bases and 5 bases, with 8 bases remaining between them.

The chain has TRBV29-1 and TRBJ1-2, with 11 bases matching TRBD1. The V and J ends lost 6 bases and 5 bases, in that order; junction bases with no gene match: 5. Germline V gene sequence: CDR1 SQVTM, CDR2 ANQGSEA. The CDR3 has 13 residues. The CDR3 sequence is CSVDRGRGYGYTF. In DNA form, the CDR3 reads TGCAGCGTGGACAGGGGGCGAGGGTATGGCTACACCTTC.

The V call is TRBV3-1 (or the pseudogene TRBV3-2), the J call TRBJ2-3, with D tentatively TRBD2 (6 bases). Germline CDR1 and CDR2: LGHDT and YNNKEL (reference sequence). CDR3 length: 16 residues. Trimming removed 7 bases at V and 3 bases at J, with 20 bases between. CDR3 sequence (DNA): TGTGCCAGCATTAGCGCGGCCTCAGCGGGTACAGATACGCAGTATTTT. It codes for CASISAASAGTDTQYF.

The rearrangement uses TRBV7-3 and TRBJ2-1; D is perhaps TRBD2 (5 bases). V lost 3 bases and J 9 bases, leaving 12 bases between the germline ends. Germline V gene lookup returns CDR1 SGHTA and CDR2 FQGTGA. This CDR3 region has 13 residues. The CDR3 region has the DNA TGTGCCAGCAGCTTGGCTAGCCAGGTTGAGCAGTTCTTC. It is translated as CASSLASQVEQFF.

The chain combines TRBV7-6 with TRBJ2-7; no clear D. The V end lost 1 base, the J end lost 5 bases, and 6 bases lay between the germline ends. The V gene's germline CDR1 is SGHVS and CDR2 FNYEAQ. The CDR3 totals 12 residues. CDR3 sequence: CASSLGSNEQYF. As DNA, the CDR3 is TGTGCCAGCAGCTTAGGCAGCAACGAGCAGTACTTC.

J is TRBJ2-5 and V is TRBV6-2 or TRBV6-3; 10 nucleotides agree with TRBD2. This CDR3 spans 16 amino acids. Per germline, CDR1 MNHEY and CDR2 SVGEGT. J was trimmed by 0 bases and V by 2 bases; bases with no gene match: 3. The CDR3 loop is CASSYVSGGYQETQYF. The CDR3 DNA follows: TGTGCCAGCAGTTACGTTAGCGGGGGGTACCAAGAGACCCAGTACTTC.

V is TRBV27 and J is TRBJ2-2; the match to TRBD2 covers 8 bases. The J segment lost 1 base and the V segment lost 5 bases, leaving 6 bases of the junction unmatched. The CDR3 spans 16 residues. The V gene's germline CDR1 is MNHEY and CDR2 SMNVEV (reference sequence). CDR3 nucleotide sequence: TGTGCCAGCAGTAAGATTAGCGGGAAGAACACCGGGGAGCTGTTTTTT. Translated: CASSKISGKNTGELFF.

The chain couples TRBV11-1 to TRBJ2-5, with 9 bases lining up with TRBD2. V shed 3 bases and J 2 bases; nucleotides not matched to a gene: 4. Per the germline V gene, CDR1 is SGHAT and CDR2 is FQDESV (reference sequence). This CDR3 region has 15 residues. CDR3 protein: CASSFFLAGQETQYF. The CDR3 coding sequence is TGTGCCAGCAGCTTCTTTCTAGCGGGGCAAGAGACCCAGTACTTC.

The chain has TRBV15 and TRBJ2-5; 11 bases match TRBD1. This CDR3 has 15 amino acids. The germline V gene encodes CDR1 LNHNV and CDR2 YYDKDF (reference sequence). V shed 5 bases, J shed 4 bases, and the junction held 6 bases outside the gene matches. CDR3 sequence reads: CATSEGQGGTETQYF. The CDR3 nucleotides are TGTGCCACCAGCGAGGGACAGGGGGGAACAGAGACCCAGTACTTC.

This clone was seen once. The gene calls are TRBV3-1 (or the pseudogene TRBV3-2) and TRBJ2-1; D possibly corresponds to TRBD2 (5 bases). Germline CDR1 LGHDT, CDR2 YNNKEL (reference sequence). This CDR3 has 10 amino acids. The V end was cut by 5 bases, the J end by 10 bases, with 6 bases between. The CDR3 DNA sequence: TGTGCCAGCAGCAGACTAGAGCAGTTCTTC. It is translated as CASSRLEQFF.